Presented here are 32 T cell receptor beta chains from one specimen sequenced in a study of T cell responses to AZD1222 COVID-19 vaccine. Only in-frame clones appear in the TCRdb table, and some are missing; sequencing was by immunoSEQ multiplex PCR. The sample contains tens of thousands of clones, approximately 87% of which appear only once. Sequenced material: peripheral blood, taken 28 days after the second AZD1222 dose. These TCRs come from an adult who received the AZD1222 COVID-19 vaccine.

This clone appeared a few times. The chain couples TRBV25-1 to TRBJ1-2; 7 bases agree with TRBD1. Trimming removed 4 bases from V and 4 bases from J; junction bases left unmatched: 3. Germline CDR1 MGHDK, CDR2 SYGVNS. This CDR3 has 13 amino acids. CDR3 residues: CASSGGGSYGYTF. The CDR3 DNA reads TGTGCCAGCAGTGGAGGGGGCAGCTATGGCTACACCTTC.

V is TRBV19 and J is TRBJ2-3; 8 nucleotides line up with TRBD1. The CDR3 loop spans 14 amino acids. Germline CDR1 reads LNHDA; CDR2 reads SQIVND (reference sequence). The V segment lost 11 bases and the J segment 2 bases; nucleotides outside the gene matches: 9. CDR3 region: CASRQGAYTDTQYF. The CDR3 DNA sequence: TGTGCCTCTCGGCAGGGGGCATACACAGATACGCAGTATTTT. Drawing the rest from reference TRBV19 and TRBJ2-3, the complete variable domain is DGGITQSPKYLFRKEGQNVTLSCEQNLNHDAMYWYRQDPGQGLRLIYYSQIVNDFQKGDIAEGYSVSREKKESFPLTVTSAQKNPTAFYLCASRQGAYTDTQYFGPGTRLTVL.

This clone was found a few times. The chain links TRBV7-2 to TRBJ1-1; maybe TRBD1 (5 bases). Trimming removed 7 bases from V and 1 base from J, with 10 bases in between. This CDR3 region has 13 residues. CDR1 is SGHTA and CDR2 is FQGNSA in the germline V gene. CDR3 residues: CASMLTGNTEAFF. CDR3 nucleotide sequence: TGTGCCAGCATGCTTACAGGGAACACTGAAGCTTTCTTT.

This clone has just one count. The CDR3 DNA sequence: TGTGCCAGCAGCAACGACGGTTCATATGGCTACACCTTC. Encoded protein: CASSNDGSYGYTF. The chain combines TRBV5-5 with TRBJ1-2; no definite D call. The CDR3 consists of 13 residues. Germline CDR1 is SGHKS and CDR2 is YYEKEE (reference sequence). The V end lost 4 bases, the J end lost 5 bases, and 12 bases lay between the germline ends.

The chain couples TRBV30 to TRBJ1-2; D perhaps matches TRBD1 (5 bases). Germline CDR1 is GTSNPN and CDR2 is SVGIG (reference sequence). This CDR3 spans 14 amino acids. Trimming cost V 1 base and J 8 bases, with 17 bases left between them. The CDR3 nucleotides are TGTGCCTGGAGTGAGTGGCAGGGAGTCGTAGGCTACACCTTC. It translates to CAWSEWQGVVGYTF.

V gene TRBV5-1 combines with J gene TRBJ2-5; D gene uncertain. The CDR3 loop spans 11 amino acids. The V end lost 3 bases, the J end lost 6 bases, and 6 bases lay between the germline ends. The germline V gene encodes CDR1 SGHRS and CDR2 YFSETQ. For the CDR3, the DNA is TGCGCCAGCAGCTCCCAGAAGACCCAGTACTTC. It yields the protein CASSSQKTQYF.

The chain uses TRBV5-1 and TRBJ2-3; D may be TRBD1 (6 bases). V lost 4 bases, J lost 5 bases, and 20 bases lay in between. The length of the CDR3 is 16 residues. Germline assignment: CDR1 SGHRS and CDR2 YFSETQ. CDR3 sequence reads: CASSPQGQEIGDTQYF. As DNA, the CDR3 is TGCGCCAGCAGCCCGCAGGGACAAGAGATCGGAGATACGCAGTATTTT.

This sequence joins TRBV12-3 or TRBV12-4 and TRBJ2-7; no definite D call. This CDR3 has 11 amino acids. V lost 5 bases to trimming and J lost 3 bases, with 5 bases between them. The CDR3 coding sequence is TGTGCCAGCAGTGATTACTACGAGCAGTACTTC. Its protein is CASSDYYEQYF.

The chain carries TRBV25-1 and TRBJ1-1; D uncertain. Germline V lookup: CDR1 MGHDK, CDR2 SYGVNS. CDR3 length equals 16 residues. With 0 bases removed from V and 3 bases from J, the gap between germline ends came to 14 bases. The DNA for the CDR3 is TGTGCCAGCAGTGAATATGTTAGGAGTTCCGACACTGAAGCTTTCTTT. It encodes CASSEYVRSSDTEAFF.

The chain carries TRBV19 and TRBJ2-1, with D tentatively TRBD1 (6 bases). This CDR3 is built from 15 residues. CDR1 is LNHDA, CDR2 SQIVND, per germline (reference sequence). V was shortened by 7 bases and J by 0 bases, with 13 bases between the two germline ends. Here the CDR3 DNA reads TGTGCCAGTACTAAACAGGGCTCCTCCTACAATGAGCAGTTCTTC. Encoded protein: CASTKQGSSYNEQFF.

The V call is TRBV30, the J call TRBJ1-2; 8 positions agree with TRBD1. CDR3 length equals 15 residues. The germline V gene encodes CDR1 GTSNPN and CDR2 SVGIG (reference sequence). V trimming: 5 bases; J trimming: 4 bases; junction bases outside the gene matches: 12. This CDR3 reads CAWSGTGPRPYGYTF. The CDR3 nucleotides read TGTGCCTGGTCCGGGACAGGCCCTCGTCCCTATGGCTACACCTTC.

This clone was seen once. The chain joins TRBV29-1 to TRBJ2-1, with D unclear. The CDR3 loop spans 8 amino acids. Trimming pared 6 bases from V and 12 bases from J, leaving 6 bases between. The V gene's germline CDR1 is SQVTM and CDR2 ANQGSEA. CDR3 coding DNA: TGCAGCGTCCCGGGGCAGTTCTTC. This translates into CSVPGQFF.

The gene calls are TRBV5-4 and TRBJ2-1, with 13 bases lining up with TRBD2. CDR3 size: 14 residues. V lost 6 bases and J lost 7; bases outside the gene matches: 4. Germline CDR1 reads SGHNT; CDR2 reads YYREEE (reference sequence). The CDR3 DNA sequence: TGTGCCAGCACCTCGGGACTAGCGGGGAATGAGCAGTTCTTC. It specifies CASTSGLAGNEQFF.

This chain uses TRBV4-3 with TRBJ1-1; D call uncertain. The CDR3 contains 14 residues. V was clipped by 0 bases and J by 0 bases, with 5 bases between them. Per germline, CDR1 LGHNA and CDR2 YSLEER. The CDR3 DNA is TGCGCCAGCAGCCAAGAGGTTTTGAACACTGAAGCTTTCTTT. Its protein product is CASSQEVLNTEAFF.

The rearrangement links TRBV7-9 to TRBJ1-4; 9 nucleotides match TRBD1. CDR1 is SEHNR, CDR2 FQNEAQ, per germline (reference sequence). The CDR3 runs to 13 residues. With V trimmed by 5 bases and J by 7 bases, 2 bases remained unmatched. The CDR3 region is CASSPQGAEKLFF. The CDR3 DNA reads TGTGCCAGCAGCCCACAGGGGGCTGAAAAACTGTTTTTT.

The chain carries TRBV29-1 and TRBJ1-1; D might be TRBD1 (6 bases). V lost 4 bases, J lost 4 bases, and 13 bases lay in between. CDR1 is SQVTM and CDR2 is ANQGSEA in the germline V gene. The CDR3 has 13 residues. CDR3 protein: CSVAKGGVTEAFF. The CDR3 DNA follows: TGCAGCGTTGCGAAGGGGGGGGTCACTGAAGCTTTCTTT.

CDR3 bases: TGTGCCAGTAATTTTGGAGGGGCCCAGCATTTT. Residues: CASNFGGAQHF. The chain is built from TRBV19 and TRBJ1-5; D possibly corresponds to TRBD1 (5 bases). CDR3 size: 11 residues. Trimming shortened V by 7 bases and J by 11 bases, and 12 bases separated the two germline ends. Germline V lookup: CDR1 LNHDA, CDR2 SQIVND (reference sequence).

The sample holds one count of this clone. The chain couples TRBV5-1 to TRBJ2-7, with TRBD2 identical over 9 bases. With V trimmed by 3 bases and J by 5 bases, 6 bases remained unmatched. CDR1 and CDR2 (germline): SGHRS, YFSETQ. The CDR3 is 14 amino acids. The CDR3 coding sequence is TGCGCCAGCAGCTGGTCTAGCGGGGTCGACGAGCAGTACTTC. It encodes CASSWSSGVDEQYF.

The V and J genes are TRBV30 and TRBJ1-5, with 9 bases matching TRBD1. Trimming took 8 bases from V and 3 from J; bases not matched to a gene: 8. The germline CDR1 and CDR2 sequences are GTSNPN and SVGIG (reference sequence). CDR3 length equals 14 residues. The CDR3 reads CAGSGTGFNQPQHF. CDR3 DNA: TGTGCCGGATCCGGGACAGGGTTCAATCAGCCCCAGCATTTT.

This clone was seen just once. DNA for the CDR3: TGTGCCAGTAGTATCGGCTTACAGGGAAGGGAAGGCTACACCTTC. It specifies CASSIGLQGREGYTF. The chain has TRBV19 and TRBJ1-2; weak D call: TRBD1 (6 bases). The germline CDR1 and CDR2 sequences are LNHDA and SQIVND (reference sequence). V dropped 3 bases and J dropped 8 bases, with 19 bases sitting between them. The CDR3 has 15 residues.

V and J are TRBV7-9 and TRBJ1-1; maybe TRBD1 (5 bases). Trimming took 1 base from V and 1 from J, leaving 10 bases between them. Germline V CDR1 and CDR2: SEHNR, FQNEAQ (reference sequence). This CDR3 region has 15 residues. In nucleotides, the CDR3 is TGTGCCAGCAGCTTAGAGGGACTGGCGAACACTGAAGCTTTCTTT. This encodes CASSLEGLANTEAFF.

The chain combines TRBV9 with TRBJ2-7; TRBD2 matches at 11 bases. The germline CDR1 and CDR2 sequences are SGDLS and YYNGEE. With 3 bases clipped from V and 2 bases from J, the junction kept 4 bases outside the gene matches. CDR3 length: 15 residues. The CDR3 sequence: CASSEGLAEPYEQYF. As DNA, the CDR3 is TGTGCCAGCAGCGAGGGACTAGCGGAGCCCTACGAGCAGTACTTC. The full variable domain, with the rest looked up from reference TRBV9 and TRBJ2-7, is DSGVTQTPKHLITATGQRVTLRCSPRSGDLSVYWYQQSLDQGLQFLIQYYNGEERAKGNILERFSAQQFPDLHSELNLSSLELGDSALYFCASSEGLAEPYEQYFGPGTRLTVT.

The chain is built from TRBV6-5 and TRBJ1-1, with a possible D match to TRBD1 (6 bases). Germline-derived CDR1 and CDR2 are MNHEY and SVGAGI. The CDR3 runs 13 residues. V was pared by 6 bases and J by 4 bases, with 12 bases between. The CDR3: CASRGGLATEAFF. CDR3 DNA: TGTGCCAGCAGAGGGGGGCTTGCCACTGAAGCTTTCTTT.

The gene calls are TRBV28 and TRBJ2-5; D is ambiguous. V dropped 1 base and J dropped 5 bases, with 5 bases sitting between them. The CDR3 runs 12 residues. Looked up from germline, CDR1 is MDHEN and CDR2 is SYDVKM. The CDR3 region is CASSLLVETQYF. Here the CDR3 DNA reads TGTGCCAGCAGTTTATTGGTGGAGACCCAGTACTTC.

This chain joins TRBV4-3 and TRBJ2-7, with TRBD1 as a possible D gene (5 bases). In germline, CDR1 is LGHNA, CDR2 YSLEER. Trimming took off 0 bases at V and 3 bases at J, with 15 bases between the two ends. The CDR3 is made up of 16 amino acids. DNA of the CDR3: TGCGCCAGCAGCCAAGACTATCTATCCGGACACTACGAGCAGTACTTC. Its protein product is CASSQDYLSGHYEQYF.

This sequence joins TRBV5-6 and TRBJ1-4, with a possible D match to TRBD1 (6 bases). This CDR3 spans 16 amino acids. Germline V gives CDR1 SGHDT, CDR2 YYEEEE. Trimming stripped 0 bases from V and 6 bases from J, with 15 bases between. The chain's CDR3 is CASSLDGAGVDEKLFF. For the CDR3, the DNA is TGTGCCAGCAGCTTGGACGGGGCAGGGGTTGATGAAAAACTGTTTTTT.

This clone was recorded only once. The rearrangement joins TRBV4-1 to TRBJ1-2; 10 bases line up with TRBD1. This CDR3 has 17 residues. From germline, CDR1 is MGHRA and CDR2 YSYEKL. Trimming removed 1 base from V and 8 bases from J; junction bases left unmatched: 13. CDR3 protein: CASSQGTDRGKFGGYTF. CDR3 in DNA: TGCGCCAGCAGCCAAGGTACGGACAGGGGGAAATTTGGCGGCTACACCTTC.

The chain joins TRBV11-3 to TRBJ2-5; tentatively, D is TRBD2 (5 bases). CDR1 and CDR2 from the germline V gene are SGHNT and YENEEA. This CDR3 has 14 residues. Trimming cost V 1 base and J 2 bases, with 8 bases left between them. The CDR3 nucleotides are TGTGCCAGCAGCTTAGGAAGGGAGCAAGAGACCCAGTACTTC. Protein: CASSLGREQETQYF.

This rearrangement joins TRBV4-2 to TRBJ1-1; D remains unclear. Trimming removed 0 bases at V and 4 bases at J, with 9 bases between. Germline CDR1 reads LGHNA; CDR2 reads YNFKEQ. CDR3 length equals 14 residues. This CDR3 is CASSQDEVSTEAFF. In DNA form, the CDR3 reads TGTGCCAGCAGCCAAGATGAGGTGAGCACTGAAGCTTTCTTT.

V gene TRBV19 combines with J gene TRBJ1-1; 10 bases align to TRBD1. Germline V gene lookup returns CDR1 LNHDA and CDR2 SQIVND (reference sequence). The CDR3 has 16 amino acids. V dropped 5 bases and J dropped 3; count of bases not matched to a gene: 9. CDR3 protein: CASSPGQGEGDTEAFF. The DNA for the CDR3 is TGTGCCAGTAGTCCAGGACAGGGGGAAGGGGACACTGAAGCTTTCTTT.

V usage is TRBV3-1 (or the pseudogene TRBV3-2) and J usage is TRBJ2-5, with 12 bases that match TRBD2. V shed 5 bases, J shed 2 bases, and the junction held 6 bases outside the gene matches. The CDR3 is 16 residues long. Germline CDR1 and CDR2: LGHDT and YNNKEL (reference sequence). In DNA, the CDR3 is TGTGCCAGCAGCTTGATCGGGACTAGCGGGCAAGAGACCCAGTACTTC. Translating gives CASSLIGTSGQETQYF.

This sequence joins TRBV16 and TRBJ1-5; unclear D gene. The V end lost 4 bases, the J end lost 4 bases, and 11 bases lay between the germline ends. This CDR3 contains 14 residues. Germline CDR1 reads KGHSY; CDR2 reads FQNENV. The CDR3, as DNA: TGTGCCAGCAGCCCTGGACCGACGAATCAGCCCCAGCATTTT. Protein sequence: CASSPGPTNQPQHF.